This T cell receptor beta chain was profiled in a study of T cell clones after liver transplantation. The CDR3 has 14 residues. V lost 5 bases, J lost 8 bases, and 16 bases lay in between. CDR1 is MDHEN and CDR2 is SYDVKM in the germline V gene. TCRdb's copy holds only in-frame clones and misses some; the assay was immunoSEQ multiplex PCR. The profile shows more than 95,000 clones, approximately 78% of them singletons. The J gene is TRBJ2-1, the V gene TRBV28; D is uncertain. The source was CD4+ T cells from blood, collected before liver transplant. This TCR came from a human donor who received a liver transplant. The CDR3 nucleotides are TGTGCCAGCAGTCCGCCGGGCAACAATTATGAGCAGTTCTTC. It codes for CASSPPGNNYEQFF.